What follows are 21 T cell receptor beta chains derived from one specimen sequenced in a study of beta chain features in type 1 diabetes. Since all of the isolated RNA was reverse transcribed, expressed TCRB transcripts were what got sequenced. Assay used: immunoSEQ multiplex PCR; TCRdb lists only in-frame clones, some missing. The data hold about 340,000 clones, with less than 10% observed a single time. Sequenced sample: central memory CD4+ T cells from blood. The origin of the receptors is a woman aged 18-29 years in good health.

This clone was recorded a few times. V and J are TRBV6-8 and TRBJ1-2; D remains unclear. CDR3 length: 13 residues. The germline CDR1 and CDR2 sequences are MNHGY and SAAAGT. V was trimmed by 8 bases and J by 1 base, leaving 11 bases between them. The CDR3 DNA reads as TGTGCCAGCCCCCTTGTTCGTAACTATGGCTACACCTTC. It codes for CASPLVRNYGYTF.

A few counts support this clone. Other DNA sequences of this sample code for an identical CDR3. The rearrangement joins TRBV27 to TRBJ1-5, with no clear D. In germline, CDR1 is MNHEY, CDR2 SMNVEV (reference sequence). This CDR3 is built from 12 residues. V was cut by 7 bases and J by 7 bases, with 11 bases left in between. Written as DNA, the CDR3 is TGTGCCAGCAAAGCAGGCGGCCAGCCCCAGCATTTT. This codes for CASKAGGQPQHF.

This clone turned up a few times. The chain has TRBV11-2 and TRBJ2-7; TRBD1 matches 7 bases. Germline V gene data show CDR1 as SGHAT and CDR2 as FQNNGV. J was trimmed by 6 bases and V by 2 bases; bases with no gene match: 1. The CDR3 consists of 12 residues. CDR3 nucleotide sequence: TGTGCCAGCAGCTTAAGGGGGCCCGAGCAGTACTTC. Protein sequence: CASSLRGPEQYF. The entire variable domain, with the rest obtained from reference TRBV11-2 and TRBJ2-7, is as follows: EAGVAQSPRYKIIEKRQSVAFWCNPISGHATLYWYQQILGQGPKLLIQFQNNGVVDDSQLPKDRFSAERLKGVDSTLKIQPAKLEDSAVYLCASSLRGPEQYFGPGTRLTVT.

V gene TRBV28 combines with J gene TRBJ2-7, with TRBD2 as a possible D gene (5 bases). The CDR3 contains 17 residues. V was clipped by 2 bases and J by 0 bases, with 17 bases between them. Germline values: CDR1 MDHEN, CDR2 SYDVKM. The CDR3: CASSLNAGVRGSYEQYF. CDR3 in DNA: TGTGCCAGCAGTTTAAATGCCGGAGTCCGGGGCTCCTACGAGCAGTACTTC. Variable domain in full (rest from reference TRBV28 and TRBJ2-7): DVKVTQSSRYLVKRTGEKVFLECVQDMDHENMFWYRQDPGLGLRLIYFSYDVKMKEKGDIPEGYSVSREKKERFSLILESASTNQTSMYLCASSLNAGVRGSYEQYFGPGTRLTVT.

The chain couples TRBV6-1 to TRBJ2-5; 8 bases fit TRBD1. CDR1 and CDR2 (germline): MNHNS, SASEGT. J was trimmed by 5 bases and V by 6 bases; bases with no gene match: 8. The CDR3 loop spans 14 amino acids. CDR3 in amino acids: CASSWTDRVETQYF. For the CDR3, the DNA is TGTGCCAGCAGCTGGACGGACAGGGTGGAGACCCAGTACTTC.

This clone was picked up a small number of times. The chain uses TRBV5-8 and TRBJ1-4; TRBD1 might be the D (6 bases). V was trimmed by 1 base and J by 5 bases, leaving 12 bases between them. Germline assignment: CDR1 SGHTS and CDR2 YDEGEE. The CDR3 consists of 15 residues. In DNA, the CDR3 is TGTGCCAGCAGCTTGTTGGGGGGCCGAAATGAAAAACTGTTTTTT. It specifies CASSLLGGRNEKLFF. Complete variable domain (other parts from reference TRBV5-8 and TRBJ1-4): EAGVTQSPTHLIKTRGQQATLRCSPISGHTSVYWYQQALGLGLQFLLWYDEGEERNRGNFPPRFSGRQFPNYSSELNVNALELEDSALYLCASSLLGGRNEKLFFGSGTQLSVL.

This clone was seen a handful of times. The rearrangement uses TRBV7-2 and TRBJ2-3; 12 positions agree with TRBD2. With 1 base clipped from V and 6 bases from J, the junction kept 8 bases outside the gene matches. The CDR3 has 17 amino acids. Germline V CDR1 and CDR2: SGHTA, FQGNSA. CDR3 residues: CASSLDLAGGPSDTQYF. The DNA of the CDR3 is TGTGCCAGCAGCTTAGACCTAGCGGGAGGGCCTAGTGATACGCAGTATTTT.

This clone turned up a few times. V and J are TRBV5-4 and TRBJ1-1; 12 positions agree with TRBD1. The J segment lost 11 bases and the V segment lost 4 bases, leaving 12 bases of the junction unmatched. Germline V gene sequence: CDR1 SGHNT, CDR2 YYREEE (reference sequence). CDR3 length: 15 amino acids. As DNA, the CDR3 is TGTGCCAGCAGCAGGGACAGGGGGCGCGAATCGCCCGCTTTCTTT. Amino acids: CASSRDRGRESPAFF.

In this sample, this clone turned up a few times. The chain combines TRBV29-1 with TRBJ2-1; D unresolved. Germline CDR1 and CDR2: SQVTM and ANQGSEA. CDR3 length: 14 amino acids. V lost 7 bases and J lost 0, with 13 bases in between. In DNA form, the CDR3 reads TGCAGCGCATCAGAGACATTCTCCTACAATGAGCAGTTCTTC. As protein: CSASETFSYNEQFF.

There are a few counts of this clone. The rearrangement uses TRBV7-8 and TRBJ2-1; 8 nucleotides line up with TRBD2. The CDR3 contains 15 residues. The trim removed 2 bases at V and 8 bases at J, leaving 8 bases unmatched. CDR1 is SGHVS, CDR2 FQNEAQ, per germline. The CDR3 sequence: CASSLTSGNRDEQFF. CDR3 DNA sequence: TGTGCCAGCAGCTTAACTAGCGGTAACCGTGATGAGCAGTTCTTC.

This clone has a handful of counts. This chain joins TRBV6-5 and TRBJ2-7, with 9 bases fitting TRBD1. V lost 5 bases, J lost 6 bases, and 8 bases stayed unmatched. The CDR3 loop spans 14 amino acids. CDR1 MNHEY and CDR2 SVGAGI come from the germline V gene. CDR3 in amino acids: CASSEGQGLTEQYF. The CDR3 DNA reads TGTGCCAGCAGTGAGGGACAGGGACTGACCGAGCAGTACTTC.

This clone was found a few times. This sequence joins TRBV6-6 and TRBJ2-5; the match to TRBD2 covers 9 bases. Looked up from germline, CDR1 is MNHNY and CDR2 is SVGAGI (reference sequence). The J segment lost 5 bases and the V segment lost 6 bases, leaving 4 bases of the junction unmatched. There are 13 residues in the CDR3. The CDR3 region has the DNA TGTGCCAGCAGGGGGACTAGCCGGGAGACCCAGTACTTC. Translated, it gives CASRGTSRETQYF.

This clone has at least ten counts. The chain is built from TRBV7-2 and TRBJ2-7, with TRBD1 identical over 9 bases. The CDR3 extends over 14 amino acids. V trimming: 5 bases; J trimming: 6 bases; junction bases outside the gene matches: 8. CDR1 and CDR2 from the germline V gene are SGHTA and FQGNSA. The CDR3 loop is CASSPGQGTGEQYF. DNA for the CDR3: TGTGCCAGCAGCCCGGGACAGGGAACGGGCGAGCAGTACTTC.

Only a few counts were recorded for this clone. The V and J genes are TRBV13 and TRBJ1-1; D not certain. Trimming shortened V by 5 bases and J by 0 bases, and 16 bases separated the two germline ends. The CDR3 is 16 amino acids. Germline assignment: CDR1 PRHDT and CDR2 FYEKMQ (reference sequence). The CDR3 region is CASSPGGVALNTEAFF. The CDR3 DNA reads as TGTGCCAGCAGCCCCGGAGGTGTAGCGCTGAACACTGAAGCTTTCTTT.

This clone was detected a few times. This sequence joins TRBV14 and TRBJ2-7; D is unresolved. Trimming took off 4 bases at V and 4 bases at J, with 11 bases between the two ends. The germline V gene has CDR1 SGHDN and CDR2 FVKESK. The CDR3 has 13 residues. CDR3 amino acids: CASSRWSDYEQYF. CDR3 nucleotide sequence: TGTGCCAGCAGCCGGTGGTCGGATTACGAGCAGTACTTC.

The V gene is TRBV18, the J gene TRBJ2-2; D uncertain. Trimming left V 0 bases short and J 0 bases short, with 8 bases between. This CDR3 is built from 16 residues. Germline CDR1 KGHSH, CDR2 LQKENI. The CDR3 region is CASSPPSSPNTGELFF. The CDR3, as DNA: TGTGCCAGCTCACCACCGTCGTCACCGAACACCGGGGAGCTGTTTTTT. The full variable domain, rest sourced from reference TRBV18 and TRBJ2-2, is NAGVMQNPRHLVRRRGQEARLRCSPMKGHSHVYWYRQLPEEGLKFMVYLQKENIIDESGMPKERFSAEFPKEGPSILRIQQVVRGDSAAYFCASSPPSSPNTGELFFGEGSRLTVL.

The CDR3 spells CASSPYRDRGDTEAFF. The CDR3 bases are TGTGCCAGCAGCCCATATCGGGACAGGGGTGACACTGAAGCTTTCTTT. The chain couples TRBV7-9 to TRBJ1-1; the match to TRBD1 covers 10 bases. Germline CDR1 reads SEHNR; CDR2 reads FQNEAQ (reference sequence). The CDR3 contains 16 residues. V lost 5 bases to trimming and J lost 3 bases; unmatched junction nucleotides: 9.

This rearrangement joins TRBV18 to TRBJ2-1; TRBD2 aligns across 9 bases. With 0 bases clipped from V and 7 bases from J, the junction kept 4 bases outside the gene matches. Germline assignment: CDR1 KGHSH and CDR2 LQKENI. There are 15 residues in the CDR3. CDR3 region: CASSPPGTSLNEQFF. Written as DNA, the CDR3 is TGTGCCAGCTCACCACCCGGGACTAGCTTGAATGAGCAGTTCTTC.

The V gene is TRBV5-1, the J gene TRBJ2-3; 12 bases line up with TRBD1. The germline CDR1 and CDR2 sequences are SGHRS and YFSETQ. Trimming at V came to 7 bases and at J to 5 bases, leaving 5 bases not matched to a gene. This CDR3 region has 14 residues. CDR3 region: CASSGQGAIDTQYF. CDR3 in DNA: TGCGCCAGCTCGGGACAGGGGGCTATAGATACGCAGTATTTT.

This clone was picked up a small number of times. J is TRBJ2-1 and V is TRBV7-9; no firm D call. Trimming cost V 2 bases and J 8 bases, with 13 bases left between them. Per germline, CDR1 SEHNR and CDR2 FQNEAQ (reference sequence). The CDR3 is 14 residues long. The CDR3 sequence: CASSLYERADEQFF. The DNA for the CDR3 is TGTGCCAGCAGCTTATACGAAAGGGCGGATGAGCAGTTCTTC.

The chain recombines TRBV6-5 with TRBJ1-4, with TRBD1 as a possible D gene (6 bases). Germline loops: CDR1 MNHEY, CDR2 SVGAGI. V was trimmed by 11 bases and J by 4 bases, leaving 14 bases between them. The CDR3 is 13 residues long. CDR3 amino acids: CACRGHYNEKLFF. In nucleotides, the CDR3 is TGTGCCTGCCGGGGACATTATAATGAAAAACTGTTTTTT.